This TCR beta chain was documented in a study of tumor and adjacent non-tumor tissue in lung cancer. For the study at large: There were fewer than 15 adenocarcinoma, a couple of squamous cell carcinoma and 1 small cell lung cancer cases. Findings of the study overall: Tumor repertoires had a smaller top 100 clone share than normal lung.

CDR1 and CDR2 from the germline V gene are SQVTM and ANQGSEA. CDR3 length: 13 residues. Trimming took off 4 bases at V and 4 bases at J, with 13 bases between the two ends. TCRbeta libraries were built with three rounds of nested PCR, modified from ARM-PCR. Via MiXCR, TCRdb re-called the multiplex PCR reads, giving one row per CDR3 protein. The sample has 55,000 to 65,000 distinct CDR3 sequences, more than 55% seen once. This clonotype was counted once. Antigen: not known. No cell sorting was done before RNA was extracted from the tissue. Distant lung tissue was collected more than 3 cm away from the tumor edge.

What was sequenced was distant non-tumor lung tissue. The sequence was obtained from a man in his 70s with non-small cell lung cancer. The chain recombines TRBV29-1 with TRBJ2-5, with D possibly called TRBD1 or TRBD2 (6 bases each). The CDR3 DNA is TGCAGCGTTGTAAAGGGGGGCGGAGAGACCCAGTACTTC. It encodes CSVVKGGGETQYF.